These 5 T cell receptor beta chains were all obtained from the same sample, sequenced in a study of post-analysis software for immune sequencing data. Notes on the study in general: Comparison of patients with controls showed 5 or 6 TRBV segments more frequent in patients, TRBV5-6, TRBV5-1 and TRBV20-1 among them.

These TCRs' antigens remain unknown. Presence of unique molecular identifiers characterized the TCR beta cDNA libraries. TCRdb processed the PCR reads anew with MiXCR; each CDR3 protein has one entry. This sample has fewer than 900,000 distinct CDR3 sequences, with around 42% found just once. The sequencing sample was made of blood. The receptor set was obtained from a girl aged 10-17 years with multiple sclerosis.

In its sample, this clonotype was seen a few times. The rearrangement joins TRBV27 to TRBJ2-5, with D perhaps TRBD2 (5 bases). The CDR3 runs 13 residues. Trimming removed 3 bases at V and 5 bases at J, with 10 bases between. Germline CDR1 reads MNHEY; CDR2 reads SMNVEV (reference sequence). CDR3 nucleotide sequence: TGTGCCAGCAGTTTTGCGGGCAGGGAGACCCAGTACTTC. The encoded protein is CASSFAGRETQYF.

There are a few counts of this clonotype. CDR3 sequence (DNA): TGCGCCAGCAGCTTGGGTCCCGGAGAAAAACTGTTTTTT. Residues: CASSLGPGEKLFF. The rearrangement joins TRBV5-1 to TRBJ1-4; unclear D gene. This CDR3 has 13 residues. V was pared by 0 bases and J by 8 bases, with 8 bases between. Looked up from germline, CDR1 is SGHRS and CDR2 is YFSETQ.

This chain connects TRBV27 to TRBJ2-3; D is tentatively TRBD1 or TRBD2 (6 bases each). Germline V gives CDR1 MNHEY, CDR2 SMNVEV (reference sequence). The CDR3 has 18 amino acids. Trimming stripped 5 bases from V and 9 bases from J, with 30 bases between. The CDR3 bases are TGTGCCAGCAGTCTCGGGCTCCCCTCTAACATAGTCGGGGGCACGCAGTATTTT. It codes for CASSLGLPSNIVGGTQYF.

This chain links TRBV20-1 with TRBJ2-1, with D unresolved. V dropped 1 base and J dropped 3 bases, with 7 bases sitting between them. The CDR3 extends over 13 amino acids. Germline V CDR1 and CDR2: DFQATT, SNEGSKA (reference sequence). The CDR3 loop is CSARVQNYNEQFF. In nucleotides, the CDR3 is TGCAGTGCTAGAGTACAGAACTACAATGAGCAGTTCTTC.

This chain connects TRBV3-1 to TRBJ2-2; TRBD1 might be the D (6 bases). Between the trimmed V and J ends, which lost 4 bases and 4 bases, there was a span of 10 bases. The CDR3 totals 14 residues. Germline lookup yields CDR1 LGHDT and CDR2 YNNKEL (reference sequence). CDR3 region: CASSLQGGTGELFF. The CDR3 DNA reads TGTGCCAGCAGCCTCCAAGGGGGCACCGGGGAGCTGTTTTTT.